The 32 T cell receptor beta chains presented below share a single source sample, sequenced in a study of shared clonotypes between healthy human individuals. Assay: immunoSEQ multiplex PCR; the TCRdb copy retains only in-frame clones and omits some. The sample shows more than 550,000 clones, 90% of them seen only once. The specimen sequenced was memory CD8+ T cells from PBMCs. Subset denoted: CD45RO+ cells pooled with CCR7-negative TemRA cells. These receptors came from a man aged 18 to 30 in good health. Some clones in this sample may be carry-over from other donors' samples.

This chain links TRBV27 with TRBJ2-7, with TRBD2 matching 8 bases. The CDR3 spans 18 residues. Germline-derived CDR1 and CDR2 are MNHEY and SMNVEV (reference sequence). V gave up 1 base and J gave up 2 bases; unmatched junction bases: 13. CDR3 amino acids: CASSLLGRFAGLAYEQYF. CDR3 in DNA: TGTGCCAGCAGTTTATTAGGCCGGTTCGCGGGACTAGCCTACGAGCAGTACTTC.

The rearrangement uses TRBV19 and TRBJ2-6, with a tentative D call TRBD1 (5 bases). Deletions cut 5 bases from V and 3 bases from J, with 14 bases between. This CDR3 is 16 amino acids long. Germline lookup yields CDR1 LNHDA and CDR2 SQIVND (reference sequence). CDR3 loop: CASSAYTGLGANVLTF. In DNA, the CDR3 is TGTGCCAGTAGTGCCTATACAGGTCTTGGGGCCAACGTCCTGACTTTC. Complete variable domain (other parts from reference TRBV19 and TRBJ2-6): DGGITQSPKYLFRKEGQNVTLSCEQNLNHDAMYWYRQDPGQGLRLIYYSQIVNDFQKGDIAEGYSVSREKKESFPLTVTSAQKNPTAFYLCASSAYTGLGANVLTFGAGSRLTVL.

The chain links TRBV7-8 to TRBJ1-5; 9 bases match TRBD1. Looked up from germline, CDR1 is SGHVS and CDR2 is FQNEAQ. The length of the CDR3 is 16 residues. The junction had 12 bases not matched to a gene; V was cut back by 5 bases and J by 7 bases. For the CDR3, the DNA is TGTGCCAGCAGCCGTGGGGGGACAGGGCTGGACCAGCCCCAGCATTTT. The encoded protein is CASSRGGTGLDQPQHF.

The chain employs TRBV28 and TRBJ1-1; D is possibly TRBD1 (5 bases). CDR1 is MDHEN, CDR2 SYDVKM, per germline. V was clipped by 3 bases and J by 5 bases, with 10 bases between them. The CDR3 has 13 amino acids. The CDR3 region has the DNA TGTGCCAGCAGTTTCGCCGGGACGACTGAAGCTTTCTTT. Translation gives CASSFAGTTEAFF.

This chain uses TRBV15 with TRBJ1-1; the D gene is possibly TRBD1 (5 bases). The CDR3 spans 13 residues. V was pared by 2 bases and J by 6 bases, with 10 bases between. CDR1 is LNHNV, CDR2 YYDKDF, per germline (reference sequence). The CDR3 DNA reads TGTGCCACCAGCAGACCCACGGGGGCTGAAGCTTTCTTT. The encoded protein is CATSRPTGAEAFF. The full variable domain, rest sourced from reference TRBV15 and TRBJ1-1, is DAMVIQNPRYQVTQFGKPVTLSCSQTLNHNVMYWYQQKSSQAPKLLFHYYDKDFNNEADTPDNFQSRRPNTSFCFLDIRSPGLGDTAMYLCATSRPTGAEAFFGQGTRLTVV.

The CDR3, as DNA: TGTGCCAGCAGCTTAGGGGCGGGGCCCCTCGAGCAGTACTTC. Its translation is CASSLGAGPLEQYF. The chain recombines TRBV7-8 with TRBJ2-7; a weak D match, TRBD2 (6 bases). This CDR3 has 14 residues. V dropped 1 base and J dropped 6 bases, with 13 bases sitting between them. Germline V CDR1 and CDR2: SGHVS, FQNEAQ.

The chain employs TRBV29-1 and TRBJ1-2; no firm D call. This CDR3 spans 16 amino acids. V lost 4 bases, J lost 0 bases, and 18 bases lay in between. Germline V gives CDR1 SQVTM, CDR2 ANQGSEA. CDR3 coding DNA: TGCAGCGTTGTATTTCTTTTTGGCCTCGCTAACTATGGCTACACCTTC. Protein: CSVVFLFGLANYGYTF. The whole variable domain, filled in from reference TRBV29-1 and TRBJ1-2, reads SAVISQKPSRDICQRGTSLTIQCQVDSQVTMMFWYRQQPGQSLTLIATANQGSEATYESGFVIDKFPISRPNLTFSTLTVSNMSPEDSSIYLCSVVFLFGLANYGYTFGSGTRLTVV.

The chain has TRBV9 and TRBJ1-2; 9 positions match TRBD1. The ends lost 0 bases at V and 6 bases at J; junction bases unmatched: 12. From germline, CDR1 is SGDLS and CDR2 YYNGEE. The CDR3 runs to 17 residues. CDR3 sequence reads: CASSVAGGTGFFNGYTF. CDR3 nucleotide sequence: TGTGCCAGCAGCGTAGCTGGCGGGACAGGGTTTTTCAATGGCTACACCTTC.

The chain carries TRBV7-9 and TRBJ1-2; no definite D call. The CDR3 totals 17 residues. The V and J ends lost 1 base and 4 bases respectively, with 19 bases between them. Germline-derived CDR1 and CDR2 are SEHNR and FQNEAQ (reference sequence). CDR3 coding DNA: TGTGCCAGCAGCTTAGGAGTGGGCAGGTCGGCTCCCTATGGCTACACCTTC. This encodes CASSLGVGRSAPYGYTF.

The V call is TRBV5-6, the J call TRBJ2-7; 7 nucleotides agree with TRBD1. Germline V gene sequence: CDR1 SGHDT, CDR2 YYEEEE. After removal of 3 bases from V and 2 bases from J, the junction contained 5 bases not matched to a gene. This CDR3 comprises 14 residues. In DNA form, the CDR3 reads TGTGCCAGCAGCTCGGGGACAGCCACCTACGAGCAGTACTTC. It codes for CASSSGTATYEQYF.

This clone was detected only once. The V gene is TRBV5-1, the J gene TRBJ2-1; 10 bases line up with TRBD2. This CDR3 is built from 17 residues. V trimming: 4 bases; J trimming: 7 bases; junction bases outside the gene matches: 14. Germline CDR1 and CDR2: SGHRS and YFSETQ. The CDR3: CASSPGRLAGEQNEQFF. CDR3 coding DNA: TGCGCCAGCAGCCCCGGGAGGCTAGCGGGAGAACAGAATGAGCAGTTCTTC.

The V and J genes are TRBV10-3 and TRBJ2-7, with 10 positions matching TRBD1. Germline V gene data show CDR1 as ENHRY and CDR2 as SYGVKD. Trimming at V came to 6 bases and at J to 3 bases, leaving 8 bases not matched to a gene. The CDR3 has 15 residues. The CDR3: CAIRNGTGVNYEQYF. The DNA for the CDR3 is TGTGCCATCAGGAACGGGACAGGGGTCAACTACGAGCAGTACTTC.

The J gene is TRBJ2-7, the V gene TRBV9; possibly TRBD2 for D (6 bases). Per the germline V gene, CDR1 is SGDLS and CDR2 is YYNGEE. V gave up 2 bases and J gave up 5 bases, with 14 bases separating them. This CDR3 has 14 amino acids. Written as DNA, the CDR3 is TGTGCCAGCAGCGTCTATGGCGGGAACCACGAGCAGTACTTC. Encoded protein: CASSVYGGNHEQYF.

The chain uses TRBV28 and TRBJ1-2; the match to TRBD1 covers 9 bases. Germline V gene sequence: CDR1 MDHEN, CDR2 SYDVKM. Trimming cost V 6 bases and J 8 bases; bases outside gene matches: 13. This CDR3 has 15 amino acids. This CDR3 is CASSRPGTGRGGYTF. The CDR3, as DNA: TGTGCCAGCAGCAGACCCGGGACAGGGAGAGGGGGCTACACCTTC.

The table lists this clone with a count of one. This chain connects TRBV7-9 to TRBJ2-1; 9 bases map to TRBD2. The CDR3 runs to 17 residues. CDR1 is SEHNR, CDR2 FQNEAQ, per germline (reference sequence). The V gene end was trimmed by 3 bases and the J gene end by 9 bases; junction bases not matched to a gene: 15. CDR3 region: CASSLGPSSGRPSEQFF. Written as DNA, the CDR3 is TGTGCCAGCAGCTTGGGGCCGAGTAGCGGGAGACCCAGTGAGCAGTTCTTC.

This clone was seen once. The J gene is TRBJ1-4, the V gene TRBV15; TRBD1 is a possible D gene (5 bases). The CDR3 sequence is 15 residues long. V was shortened by 8 bases and J by 8 bases, with 21 bases between the two germline ends. Looked up from germline, CDR1 is LNHNV and CDR2 is YYDKDF (reference sequence). The CDR3 DNA follows: TGTGCCACCGGTTTGAGCTGGCGGGGGGAAGAAAAACTGTTTTTT. Its translation: CATGLSWRGEEKLFF.

CDR3 residues: CASSFSLAGHEQFF. The CDR3 DNA sequence: TGTGCCAGCAGCTTTTCTCTAGCGGGCCATGAGCAGTTCTTC. The chain employs TRBV7-9 and TRBJ2-1; 8 nucleotides match TRBD2. J lost 8 bases, V lost 3 bases, and 6 bases had no gene match. The CDR3 is 14 residues long. The germline V gene encodes CDR1 SEHNR and CDR2 FQNEAQ (reference sequence).

The V gene is TRBV6-5, the J gene TRBJ1-1; 7 bases align to TRBD1. The CDR3 is 14 residues long. V lost 6 bases and J lost 2; bases outside the gene matches: 6. In germline, CDR1 is MNHEY, CDR2 SVGAGI. In DNA, the CDR3 is TGTGCCAGCAGACCCGCAGGGGGAAACACTGAAGCTTTCTTT. Residues: CASRPAGGNTEAFF.

This sequence joins TRBV4-1 and TRBJ2-7; D gene uncertain. Per germline, CDR1 MGHRA and CDR2 YSYEKL. Trimming shortened V by 1 base and J by 2 bases, and 9 bases separated the two germline ends. This CDR3 is 14 amino acids long. CDR3 region: CASSQAPLTYEQYF. The CDR3 DNA sequence: TGCGCCAGCAGCCAAGCTCCGCTAACCTACGAGCAGTACTTC.

This clone was observed once. The chain has TRBV19 and TRBJ1-5; TRBD1 is a possible D gene (5 bases). Germline V CDR1 and CDR2: LNHDA, SQIVND (reference sequence). The CDR3 loop spans 16 amino acids. The ends were cut back, 1 base at V and 2 bases at J, with 12 bases in the middle. In DNA form, the CDR3 reads TGTGCCAGTAGTATAGCGGCCGCGGGGGGCAATCAGCCCCAGCATTTT. It yields the protein CASSIAAAGGNQPQHF.

Here the CDR3 reads CASSLSGEGLPEQFF. The CDR3 region has the DNA TGTGCCAGCAGTTTATCGGGGGAGGGCCTCCCTGAGCAGTTCTTC. V gene TRBV27 combines with J gene TRBJ2-1; 7 bases are a match to TRBD2. Trimming removed 0 bases from V and 9 bases from J; junction bases left unmatched: 8. The CDR3 has 15 amino acids. The V gene's germline CDR1 is MNHEY and CDR2 SMNVEV (reference sequence).

The chain has TRBV4-3 and TRBJ1-4, with 7 nucleotides matching TRBD1. After removal of 1 base from V and 8 bases from J, the junction contained 10 bases not matched to a gene. The CDR3 loop spans 16 amino acids. The V gene's germline CDR1 is LGHNA and CDR2 YSLEER. The CDR3 bases are TGCGCCAGCAGCCAAGCTTTTTCAGGGGGAGGCGAAAAACTGTTTTTT. Protein sequence: CASSQAFSGGGEKLFF.

The CDR3 protein is CASSFGESYEQYF. The CDR3 region has the DNA TGTGCCAGCAGTTTTGGGGAATCCTACGAGCAGTACTTC. The chain is built from TRBV27 and TRBJ2-7; D ambiguous. The V gene's germline CDR1 is MNHEY and CDR2 SMNVEV (reference sequence). Deletions cut 3 bases from V and 1 base from J, with 7 bases between. This CDR3 has 13 amino acids.

The V call is TRBV6-5, the J call TRBJ2-2; D remains ambiguous. V was shortened by 0 bases and J by 4 bases, with 6 bases between the two germline ends. The CDR3 extends over 14 amino acids. The germline CDR1 and CDR2 sequences are MNHEY and SVGAGI. Here the CDR3 DNA reads TGTGCCAGCAGTTACTCGCCGGTCACCGGGGAGCTGTTTTTT. Its translation is CASSYSPVTGELFF.

The chain is built from TRBV28 and TRBJ2-1, with 15 bases aligning to TRBD2. This CDR3 is built from 16 residues. Germline trimming cut 2 bases from V and 10 bases from J; bases unmatched to any gene: 6. Germline CDR1 is MDHEN and CDR2 is SYDVKM. CDR3 bases: TGTGCCAGCAGTTTAGGACTAGCGGGAGGGCCAAAAGAGCAGTTCTTC. Translated: CASSLGLAGGPKEQFF.

The chain combines TRBV5-1 with TRBJ2-1; the D gene could be TRBD1 or TRBD2 (5 bases each). Trimming shortened V by 4 bases and J by 3 bases, and 14 bases separated the two germline ends. Germline-derived CDR1 and CDR2 are SGHRS and YFSETQ. This CDR3 region has 15 residues. The CDR3 loop reads CASSPGAWGYNEQFF. The CDR3 coding sequence is TGCGCCAGCAGCCCCGGGGCCTGGGGCTACAATGAGCAGTTCTTC.

The chain uses TRBV27 and TRBJ2-2; 10 bases map to TRBD2. CDR1 and CDR2 (germline): MNHEY, SMNVEV (reference sequence). This CDR3 is built from 17 residues. The trim removed 7 bases at V and 5 bases at J, leaving 13 bases unmatched. CDR3 coding DNA: TGTGCCAGCATCTCCGGGCTAGCGGGAGCAAAAACCGGGGAGCTGTTTTTT. As protein: CASISGLAGAKTGELFF.

The chain has TRBV6-5 and TRBJ2-3; no clear D. The CDR3 has 14 amino acids. Germline V gives CDR1 MNHEY, CDR2 SVGAGI. Between the trimmed V and J ends, which lost 6 bases and 2 bases, there was a span of 12 bases. This CDR3 is CASSHNANTDTQYF. The CDR3 nucleotides read TGTGCCAGCAGCCACAACGCCAACACAGATACGCAGTATTTT.

This chain connects TRBV5-1 to TRBJ2-2, with D uncertain. Trimming removed 8 bases at V and 6 bases at J, with 11 bases between. In germline, CDR1 is SGHRS, CDR2 YFSETQ. This CDR3 is 12 amino acids long. The CDR3 bases are TGCGCCAGTACGGAGACGGCCGGGGAGCTGTTTTTT. It encodes CASTETAGELFF.

The chain combines TRBV28 with TRBJ1-5; maybe TRBD1 (5 bases). The CDR3 covers 18 residues. The V end was cut by 0 bases, the J end by 0 bases, with 15 bases between. From germline, CDR1 is MDHEN and CDR2 SYDVKM. The CDR3 region is CASSLWLRDGYSNQPQHF. The CDR3 nucleotides are TGTGCCAGCAGTTTATGGCTCCGGGACGGCTATAGCAATCAGCCCCAGCATTTT.

The chain has TRBV7-8 and TRBJ1-1; no clear D. CDR1 and CDR2 from the germline V gene are SGHVS and FQNEAQ. Trimming removed 5 bases at V and 8 bases at J, with 9 bases between. The CDR3 runs 11 residues. The chain's CDR3 is CASSKLGEAFF. Here the CDR3 DNA reads TGTGCCAGCAGCAAATTAGGAGAAGCTTTCTTT.

The V call is TRBV19, the J call TRBJ2-2; D gene uncertain. Germline CDR1 LNHDA, CDR2 SQIVND (reference sequence). Trimming removed 3 bases from V and 7 bases from J, with 12 bases in between. CDR3 length equals 14 residues. CDR3 coding DNA: TGTGCCAGTAGTATCAGCTCCTCGGGCGGGGAGCTGTTTTTT. Translating gives CASSISSSGGELFF.